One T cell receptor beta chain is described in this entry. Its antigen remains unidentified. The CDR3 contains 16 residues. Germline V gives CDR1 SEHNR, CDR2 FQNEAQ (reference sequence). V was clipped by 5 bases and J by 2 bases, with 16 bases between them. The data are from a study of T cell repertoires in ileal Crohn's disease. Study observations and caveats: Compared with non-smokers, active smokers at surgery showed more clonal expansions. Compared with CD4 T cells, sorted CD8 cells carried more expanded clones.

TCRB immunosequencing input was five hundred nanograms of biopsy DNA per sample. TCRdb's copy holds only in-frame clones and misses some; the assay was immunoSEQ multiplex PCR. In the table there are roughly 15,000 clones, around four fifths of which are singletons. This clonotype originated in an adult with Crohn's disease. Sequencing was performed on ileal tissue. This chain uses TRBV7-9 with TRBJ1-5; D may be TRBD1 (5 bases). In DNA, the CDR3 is TGTGCCAGCAGCCACTCGCGGGACGGCCGCAATCAGCCCCAGCATTTT. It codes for CASSHSRDGRNQPQHF.